The 6 T cell receptor beta chains below all came from one sample that was sequenced in a study of OX40 agonist ivuxolimab in advanced cancers. Using immunoSEQ multiplex PCR, the repertoire was profiled, and TCRdb retains in-frame clones only, with some absent. Found here are about 64,000 clones, 91% of them singletons; the top ten hold about 0.44%. Sample: CD4+ or CD8+ T cells sorted from blood, taken in a trial of the OX40 agonist ivuxolimab. These receptors came from an adult with an advanced solid tumor such as melanoma, head and neck, liver or kidney cancer.

The chain is built from TRBV10-1 and TRBJ2-5; the D gene is possibly TRBD1 (6 bases). The CDR3 extends over 14 amino acids. V lost 2 bases to trimming and J lost 2 bases, with 9 bases between them. Germline loops: CDR1 WNHNN, CDR2 SYGVQD (reference sequence). The CDR3 DNA follows: TGCGCCAGCAGTGAGGGAGGACAGCAAGAGACCCAGTACTTC. Its protein is CASSEGGQQETQYF.

The chain carries TRBV7-8 and TRBJ1-2; D ambiguous. The CDR3 is made up of 14 amino acids. The germline V and J ends were trimmed by 2 bases and 0 bases, with 7 bases remaining between them. Germline CDR1 SGHVS, CDR2 FQNEAQ. This chain's CDR3 is CASSLRSANYGYTF. In nucleotides, the CDR3 is TGTGCCAGCAGCTTAAGGTCCGCTAACTATGGCTACACCTTC. The full variable domain, with the rest looked up from reference TRBV7-8 and TRBJ1-2, is GAGVSQSPRYKVAKRGQDVALRCDPISGHVSLFWYQQALGQGPEFLTYFQNEAQLDKSGLPSDRFFAERPEGSVSTLKIQRTQQEDSAVYLCASSLRSANYGYTFGSGTRLTVV.

The V and J genes are TRBV7-2 and TRBJ1-1; D is unclear. CDR3 length: 15 amino acids. V dropped 0 bases and J dropped 2 bases, with 10 bases sitting between them. The germline CDR1 and CDR2 sequences are SGHTA and FQGNSA. CDR3 coding DNA: TGTGCCAGCAGCTTAGCCAGGATCCAAAACACTGAAGCTTTCTTT. This gives the protein CASSLARIQNTEAFF.

The chain employs TRBV30 and TRBJ2-1; TRBD1 agrees at 7 bases. Per germline, CDR1 GTSNPN and CDR2 SVGIG (reference sequence). The CDR3 loop spans 13 amino acids. The junction had 6 bases not matched to a gene; V was cut back by 8 bases and J by 2 bases. CDR3 coding DNA: TGTGCCGGGGACAGAACAACCTACAATGAGCAGTTCTTC. It is translated as CAGDRTTYNEQFF.

The chain carries TRBV6-4 and TRBJ1-2; 7 bases fit TRBD1. Per germline, CDR1 MRHNA and CDR2 SNTAGT. V lost 6 bases to trimming and J lost 2 bases; unmatched junction nucleotides: 0. This CDR3 region has 12 residues. CDR3 residues: CASRQGNYGYTF. The DNA of the CDR3 is TGTGCCAGCAGACAGGGGAACTATGGCTACACCTTC.

V and J are TRBV5-4 and TRBJ2-5, with 10 bases lining up with TRBD1. CDR3 length: 15 amino acids. Germline CDR1 is SGHNT and CDR2 is YYREEE (reference sequence). V trimming: 2 bases; J trimming: 2 bases; junction bases outside the gene matches: 3. CDR3 nucleotide sequence: TGTGCCAGCAGCTTCGGACAGGGGGGACAAGAGACCCAGTACTTC. Translation gives CASSFGQGGQETQYF.